The T cell receptor (beta chain) under discussion was sequenced for a study of blood T cell repertoires in COVID-19. About the study: The analysed material was cDNA or gDNA that came from T cells, B-cell-depleted T cells, or PBMCs.

This CDR3 has 15 amino acids. Germline values: CDR1 KGHSH, CDR2 LQKENI. Trimming shortened V by 5 bases and J by 2 bases, and 14 bases separated the two germline ends. As originally analysed: Amplification of reference gene primers provided the estimated nucleated cell counts. The data were produced by immunoSEQ multiplex PCR, yet TCRdb's version contains in-frame clones alone and is incomplete. That table furnishes V, J and clone size, whereas the DNA furnished D and trimming. The data contain approximately 230,000 clones, about 91% of them singletons. V gene TRBV18 combines with J gene TRBJ2-3; D is possibly TRBD1 (6 bases). The TCR sequence derives from a man older than 75 with acute or convalescent COVID-19. Source material: peripheral blood. CDR3 protein: CASSSTSGATDTQYF. In DNA, the CDR3 is TGTGCCAGCTCATCAACGTCAGGGGCCACAGATACGCAGTATTTT.